One and the same sample provided the 30 T cell receptor beta chains below, sequenced in a study of cytomegalovirus exposure and HLA in healthy donors. The PCR was carried out with 60 Vbeta primers and 13 Jbeta primers. The data were produced by immunoSEQ multiplex PCR, yet TCRdb's version contains in-frame clones alone and is incomplete. The table has under 200,000 clones, more than 75% seen once. The specimen was PBMCs. Receptor source: a male donor in good health and CMV-seropositive.

The chain couples TRBV14 to TRBJ2-3; 12 nucleotides line up with TRBD2. Germline CDR1 reads SGHDN; CDR2 reads FVKESK. This CDR3 has 18 amino acids. The V segment lost 5 bases and the J segment 5 bases; nucleotides outside the gene matches: 14. The DNA of the CDR3 is TGTGCCAGCAGCGAGAGTCGACTAGCGGGAGTCGGGGGAGATACGCAGTATTTT. It specifies CASSESRLAGVGGDTQYF.

The genes are TRBV7-9 and TRBJ1-2; 7 nucleotides line up with TRBD1. In germline, CDR1 is SEHNR, CDR2 FQNEAQ (reference sequence). Trimming took 4 bases from V and 3 from J; bases not matched to a gene: 8. The CDR3 totals 15 residues. As DNA, the CDR3 is TGTGCCAGCAGCTCAGAACGACAGGGCCACTATGGCTACACCTTC. Residues: CASSSERQGHYGYTF. Looking up the rest from reference TRBV7-9 and TRBJ1-2 gives the full variable domain: DTGVSQNPRHKITKRGQNVTFRCDPISEHNRLYWYRQTLGQGPEFLTYFQNEAQLEKSRLLSDRFSAERPKGSFSTLEIQRTEQGDSAMYLCASSSERQGHYGYTFGSGTRLTVV.

The gene calls are TRBV5-1 and TRBJ1-1; no firm D call. The CDR3 runs to 14 residues. V lost 0 bases to trimming and J lost 0 bases, with 6 bases between them. Germline V gene lookup returns CDR1 SGHRS and CDR2 YFSETQ. CDR3 coding DNA: TGCGCCAGCAGCTTGGAGCTAATGAACACTGAAGCTTTCTTT. Translating it yields CASSLELMNTEAFF. The whole variable domain, filled in from reference TRBV5-1 and TRBJ1-1, reads KAGVTQTPRYLIKTRGQQVTLSCSPISGHRSVSWYQQTPGQGLQFLFEYFSETQRNKGNFPGRFSGRQFSNSRSEMNVSTLELGDSALYLCASSLELMNTEAFFGQGTRLTVV.

The V and J genes are TRBV11-2 and TRBJ2-7; 9 bases fit TRBD2. The CDR3 length is 15 residues. After removal of 0 bases from V and 5 bases from J, the junction contained 5 bases not matched to a gene. Germline lookup yields CDR1 SGHAT and CDR2 FQNNGV. For the CDR3, the DNA is TGTGCCAGCAGCTTAGATGTAGTAGCGGGGGACGAGCAGTACTTC. Amino acid sequence: CASSLDVVAGDEQYF.

The rearrangement joins TRBV19 to TRBJ1-5; D is unclear. The CDR3 spans 18 residues. Trimming shortened V by 0 bases and J by 0 bases, and 15 bases separated the two germline ends. Germline V gene sequence: CDR1 LNHDA, CDR2 SQIVND (reference sequence). CDR3: CASSIDLWENHSNQPQHF. The CDR3 nucleotides read TGTGCCAGTAGTATAGACTTATGGGAGAACCATAGCAATCAGCCCCAGCATTTT.

A word on this clone: A junction boundary mismatches the germline segment, possibly from a read error. The chain has TRBV7-9 and TRBJ1-1; D might be TRBD1 (6 bases). This CDR3 has 17 residues. The germline CDR1 and CDR2 sequences are SEHNR and FQNEAQ (reference sequence). Here the CDR3 reads CSSSEDPSRGRNTEAFF. The CDR3 nucleotides are TGTTCCAGCAGTGAAGATCCAAGCAGGGGCAGGAACACTGAAGCTTTCTTT.

The V call is TRBV5-1, the J call TRBJ2-3; perhaps TRBD2 as D (5 bases). With 0 bases removed from V and 3 bases from J, the gap between germline ends came to 14 bases. Germline assignment: CDR1 SGHRS and CDR2 YFSETQ. The CDR3 is made up of 16 amino acids. This CDR3 reads CASSLAVLGVTDTQYF. In nucleotides, the CDR3 is TGCGCCAGCAGCTTGGCCGTACTAGGAGTTACAGATACGCAGTATTTT.

The V gene is TRBV6-6, the J gene TRBJ1-5, with 8 positions matching TRBD1. The CDR3 contains 13 residues. Germline CDR1 and CDR2: MNHNY and SVGAGI (reference sequence). Trimming removed 6 bases from V and 4 bases from J; junction bases left unmatched: 2. This CDR3 reads CASSRQGNQPQHF. The CDR3 DNA follows: TGTGCCAGCAGCCGACAGGGGAATCAGCCCCAGCATTTT.

This rearrangement joins TRBV28 to TRBJ1-4; no firm D call. Germline-derived CDR1 and CDR2 are MDHEN and SYDVKM. The CDR3 loop spans 14 amino acids. V lost 6 bases, J lost 3 bases, and 11 bases lay in between. CDR3 in DNA: TGTGCCAGCAGCCCAACGGTGGCTAATGAAAAACTGTTTTTT. This gives the protein CASSPTVANEKLFF.

The V call is TRBV5-6, the J call TRBJ1-5, with D unclear. This CDR3 is 15 amino acids long. Germline assignment: CDR1 SGHDT and CDR2 YYEEEE. V was trimmed by 7 bases and J by 5 bases, leaving 19 bases between them. The CDR3 here is CASDEKRVADQPQHF. The CDR3 region has the DNA TGTGCCAGCGACGAGAAGAGGGTAGCAGATCAGCCCCAGCATTTT. Complete variable domain (other parts from reference TRBV5-6 and TRBJ1-5): DAGVTQSPTHLIKTRGQQVTLRCSPKSGHDTVSWYQQALGQGPQFIFQYYEEEERQRGNFPDRFSGHQFPNYSSELNVNALLLGDSALYLCASDEKRVADQPQHFGDGTRLSIL.

On this clone itself: At one of its ends the junction is not consistent with the germline gene, which may arise from a read error. Other DNA sequences from this sample encode an identical CDR3 as well. The chain joins TRBV20-1 to TRBJ1-4; D not resolved. Germline CDR1 reads DFQATT; CDR2 reads SNEGSKA (reference sequence). CDR3 length equals 11 residues. CDR3 nucleotide sequence: TGTAGTGCTAGACATGATGAAAAACTGTTTTTT. Protein product: CSARHDEKLFF.

The chain has TRBV4-2 and TRBJ2-5; 7 bases align to TRBD2. The end of the DNA fits TRBJ2-7 better, so the J call may be wrong. This CDR3 has 15 amino acids. The germline gives CDR1 LGHNA, CDR2 YNFKEQ. The CDR3 DNA is TGTGCCAGCAGCCAAGAATTAGCGGGTTCCTACGAGCAGTACTTC. Protein sequence: CASSQELAGSYEQYF.

The rearrangement uses TRBV7-3 and TRBJ2-7; 9 bases agree with TRBD1. This CDR3 region has 15 residues. Germline loops: CDR1 SGHTA, CDR2 FQGTGA. V was clipped by 8 bases and J by 0 bases; unmatched bases: 8. The DNA for the CDR3 is TGTGCCAGCGGCCTTGACAGGGGGAGCTCCTACGAGCAGTACTTC. Its translation is CASGLDRGSSYEQYF.

This clone came up a few times. At the DNA level, this CDR3 is encoded by other sequences in the same sample as well. The V and J genes are TRBV7-2 and TRBJ1-1; maybe TRBD1 (5 bases). The CDR3 runs to 13 residues. The V end was cut by 2 bases, the J end by 3 bases, with 7 bases between. Germline assignment: CDR1 SGHTA and CDR2 FQGNSA. CDR3 sequence reads: CASSLPGYTEAFF. The CDR3 DNA is TGTGCCAGCAGCTTACCAGGGTACACTGAAGCTTTCTTT.

This clone has a single count. The chain is built from TRBV4-2 and TRBJ2-7; TRBD2 is a possible D gene (5 bases). The CDR3 sequence is 15 residues long. V was cut by 1 base and J by 7 bases, with 17 bases left in between. CDR1 and CDR2 (germline): LGHNA, YNFKEQ. The CDR3 nucleotides read TGTGCCAGCAGCCAAGGGGCGGGTCAGGTGTGGGAGCAGTACTTC. This encodes CASSQGAGQVWEQYF.

The rearrangement uses TRBV2 and TRBJ1-5; D call uncertain. The CDR3 spans 14 residues. The germline V gene has CDR1 SNHLY and CDR2 FYNNEI. V lost 0 bases, J lost 7 bases, and 10 bases lay in between. The CDR3 DNA reads TGTGCCAGCAGTGAAGCGCGCGGTCTCCAGCCCCAGCATTTT. Residues: CASSEARGLQPQHF. Full variable domain (missing parts from reference TRBV2 and TRBJ1-5): EPEVTQTPSHQVTQMGQEVILRCVPISNHLYFYWYRQILGQKVEFLVSFYNNEISEKSEIFDDQFSVERPDGSNFTLKIRSTKLEDSAMYFCASSEARGLQPQHFGDGTRLSIL.

This clone occurred once. The CDR3 DNA reads TGTGCCAGCAGCTTGTGGACAGAGCAGTTCTTC. Protein product: CASSLWTEQFF. The rearrangement uses TRBV11-2 and TRBJ2-1, with D possibly being TRBD1 (5 bases). V was shortened by 3 bases and J by 10 bases, with 7 bases between the two germline ends. This CDR3 has 11 amino acids. From germline, CDR1 is SGHAT and CDR2 FQNNGV.

This chain links TRBV5-5 with TRBJ2-7; 8 bases align to TRBD1. The CDR3 runs to 15 residues. Germline assignment: CDR1 SGHKS and CDR2 YYEKEE (reference sequence). V lost 4 bases to trimming and J lost 3 bases; unmatched junction nucleotides: 9. The CDR3 DNA reads TGTGCCAGCAGCCGGCCCGGGACAGGAATCTACGAGCAGTACTTC. It specifies CASSRPGTGIYEQYF.

The V and J genes are TRBV5-1 and TRBJ2-1; 9 bases map to TRBD1. Germline CDR1 and CDR2: SGHRS and YFSETQ. This CDR3 region has 15 residues. J lost 6 bases, V lost 4 bases, and 8 bases had no gene match. CDR3 DNA sequence: TGCGCCAGCAGCATGACCGGGACAGGGAGCAATGAGCAGTTCTTC. Its protein product is CASSMTGTGSNEQFF. Filled out from reference TRBV5-1 and TRBJ2-1, the complete variable domain reads KAGVTQTPRYLIKTRGQQVTLSCSPISGHRSVSWYQQTPGQGLQFLFEYFSETQRNKGNFPGRFSGRQFSNSRSEMNVSTLELGDSALYLCASSMTGTGSNEQFFGPGTRLTVL.

The chain couples TRBV10-3 to TRBJ2-1; perhaps TRBD1 as D (5 bases). CDR1 and CDR2 (germline): ENHRY, SYGVKD. With 10 bases removed from V and 12 bases from J, the gap between germline ends came to 22 bases. CDR3 size: 13 residues. The CDR3 spells CANSSPGSPVQFF. CDR3 sequence (DNA): TGTGCCAACTCGTCACCAGGGTCTCCCGTGCAGTTCTTC.

The chain links TRBV19 to TRBJ2-5, with TRBD2 matching over 7 bases. The tail of the sequence fits TRBJ2-7 better, so the J call may be wrong. CDR3 length equals 14 residues. The germline CDR1 and CDR2 sequences are LNHDA and SQIVND (reference sequence). The CDR3 region is CASSIRAGYYEQYF. Written as DNA, the CDR3 is TGTGCCAGTAGTATAAGAGCGGGGTACTACGAGCAGTACTTC.

V gene TRBV27 combines with J gene TRBJ2-2; 7 bases are a match to TRBD1. The CDR3 has 15 residues. Germline V gives CDR1 MNHEY, CDR2 SMNVEV (reference sequence). V was clipped by 0 bases and J by 6 bases; unmatched bases: 4. The CDR3 is CASSLSVGTAGELFF. As DNA, the CDR3 is TGTGCCAGCAGTTTATCAGTCGGGACAGCCGGGGAGCTGTTTTTT.

CDR3 nucleotide sequence: TGTGCCAGCAGCTTCTGGGGGCTCAGCAATCAGCCCCAGCATTTT. Encoded protein: CASSFWGLSNQPQHF. The chain uses TRBV5-6 and TRBJ1-5; D perhaps matches TRBD1 (6 bases). In germline, CDR1 is SGHDT, CDR2 YYEEEE. The CDR3 is 15 residues long. Trimming shortened V by 2 bases and J by 1 base, and 10 bases separated the two germline ends.

The genes are TRBV27 and TRBJ2-3; 7 bases line up with TRBD2. The CDR3 extends over 15 amino acids. V lost 2 bases and J lost 6; bases outside the gene matches: 8. Germline V gene data show CDR1 as MNHEY and CDR2 as SMNVEV (reference sequence). Here the CDR3 reads CASSLGGGVLDTQYF. CDR3 in DNA: TGTGCCAGCAGTTTAGGGGGAGGGGTCTTGGATACGCAGTATTTT.

V and J are TRBV7-2 and TRBJ2-6; the match to TRBD1 covers 10 bases. The CDR3 runs 16 residues. J was trimmed by 2 bases and V by 5 bases; bases with no gene match: 3. The germline V gene has CDR1 SGHTA and CDR2 FQGNSA. CDR3 sequence reads: CASSQDRGAGANVLTF. The CDR3 nucleotides read TGTGCCAGCAGCCAGGACAGGGGGGCTGGGGCCAACGTCCTGACTTTC.

The rearrangement uses TRBV6-1 and TRBJ2-3; the match to TRBD2 covers 7 bases. V lost 6 bases and J lost 2; bases outside the gene matches: 8. This CDR3 has 15 residues. CDR1 is MNHNS and CDR2 is SASEGT in the germline V gene. The DNA of the CDR3 is TGTGCCAGCAGGCGACTAGCCATCACCACAGATACGCAGTATTTT. Its translation: CASRRLAITTDTQYF.

The chain has TRBV7-2 and TRBJ2-5; D gene ambiguous. Germline V gives CDR1 SGHTA, CDR2 FQGNSA. This CDR3 spans 14 amino acids. Deletions cut 5 bases from V and 1 base from J, with 11 bases between. The CDR3, as DNA: TGTGCCAGCAGCCCCCTAGGAGTCCAAGAGACCCAGTACTTC. Its translation: CASSPLGVQETQYF.

On this clone: The identical CDR3 is also encoded by other nucleotide sequences in the sample. The rearrangement links TRBV5-1 to TRBJ2-3; TRBD1 matches 7 bases. The CDR3 covers 16 residues. CDR1 is SGHRS and CDR2 is YFSETQ in the germline V gene. V shed 4 bases and J 1 base; nucleotides not matched to a gene: 9. CDR3 loop: CASSPQGRSGTDTQYF. The CDR3, as DNA: TGCGCCAGCAGCCCACAGGGGCGGAGCGGCACAGATACGCAGTATTTT.

V is TRBV7-9 and J is TRBJ2-5, with D unresolved. Germline assignment: CDR1 SEHNR and CDR2 FQNEAQ (reference sequence). The CDR3 is 16 amino acids. V gave up 2 bases and J gave up 0 bases, with 13 bases separating them. The CDR3 reads CASSLNRGPYQETQYF. The CDR3 bases are TGTGCCAGCAGCTTAAATCGCGGCCCCTACCAAGAGACCCAGTACTTC.

The chain combines TRBV5-5 with TRBJ2-2, with TRBD2 matching 8 bases. The germline CDR1 and CDR2 sequences are SGHKS and YYEKEE (reference sequence). Trimming cost V 4 bases and J 4 bases; bases outside gene matches: 6. The CDR3 is made up of 15 amino acids. CDR3 DNA: TGTGCCAGCAGCAGCCGGGGGGGCATCACCGGGGAGCTGTTTTTT. Amino acid sequence: CASSSRGGITGELFF.